A single sample is the source of the 10 T cell receptor beta chains below, sequenced in a study of T cell repertoires in cytomegalovirus infection. TCRdb processed the reads anew with MiXCR; each CDR3 protein has one entry. The sample lists approximately 1,000,000 distinct CDR3 sequences; 31% were seen once. The antigens for these receptors are not known. The material was cultured CD8+ T cells from PBMCs, obtained from culture after CMV antigen stimulation. Receptors were obtained from a human donor in good health (CMV status not recorded). Some clones in this sample may be carry-over from other donors' samples.

The table lists this clonotype with a few counts. V is TRBV7-9 and J is TRBJ1-6, with a tentative D call TRBD1 (5 bases). The V end lost 4 bases, the J end lost 15 bases, and 25 bases lay between the germline ends. The CDR3 spans 16 residues. In germline, CDR1 is SEHNR, CDR2 FQNEAQ (reference sequence). The CDR3 region is CASSSPRDSRLIILHF. The CDR3 region has the DNA TGTGCCAGCAGCTCGCCGCGGGACTCCCGTTTAATTATCCTCCACTTT.

The chain is built from TRBV7-9 and TRBJ1-1; 8 positions agree with TRBD1. With V trimmed by 5 bases and J by 7 bases, 6 bases remained unmatched. This CDR3 spans 13 amino acids. From germline, CDR1 is SEHNR and CDR2 FQNEAQ (reference sequence). CDR3 in DNA: TGTGCCAGCAGCCCCCAGGGGGCGTATGAAGCTTTCTTT. The encoded protein is CASSPQGAYEAFF.

Regarding this clonotype: The germline gene is not matched at one end of the junction; a read error may be the cause. The V call is TRBV6-6, the J call TRBJ1-1, with D hard to call. The CDR3 totals 14 residues. The germline V gene encodes CDR1 MNHNY and CDR2 SVGAGI (reference sequence). CDR3 sequence (DNA): TGTGCCAGCACGACACTGGACTTTAACATTGAAGCTTTCTTT. This gives the protein CASTTLDFNIEAFF.

For this clonotype: A much larger clone differs from this one at a single base, so this may be a read error. This sequence joins TRBV15 and TRBJ1-5; no definite D call. The germline CDR1 and CDR2 sequences are LNHNV and YYDKDF (reference sequence). This CDR3 comprises 15 residues. CDR3 in amino acids: CATSRDMGGGQHQHF. The CDR3 DNA follows: TGTGCCACCAGCAGAGATATGGGAGGAGGCCAGCACCAGCATTTT.

Comments on this clonotype: The junction does not match germline at one end; this may be a read error. This chain joins TRBV7-7 and TRBJ2-1, with TRBD2 matching 12 bases. The CDR3 consists of 17 residues. In germline, CDR1 is SSHAT, CDR2 FNYEAQ (reference sequence). CDR3 nucleotides: TGTGCTAGCAGTCTAAGACTAGCGGGGGAGTCATACAATGAGCAGTTCTTC. This sequence encodes CASSLRLAGESYNEQFF.

The V gene is TRBV28, the J gene TRBJ1-2; maybe TRBD1 (5 bases). V lost 7 bases to trimming and J lost 4 bases, with 13 bases between them. The CDR3 runs to 13 residues. Germline loops: CDR1 MDHEN, CDR2 SYDVKM. Here the CDR3 DNA reads TGTGCCAGCAATAACAGGAGAGGCTATGGCTACACCTTC. Its protein product is CASNNRRGYGYTF.

The chain recombines TRBV7-9 with TRBJ1-1; D gene uncertain. Trimming took 1 base from V and 0 from J, leaving 12 bases between them. This CDR3 comprises 16 residues. Per the germline V gene, CDR1 is SEHNR and CDR2 is FQNEAQ (reference sequence). The CDR3: CASSLGAEDLNTEAFF. CDR3 bases: TGTGCCAGCAGCTTAGGGGCAGAAGATTTGAACACTGAAGCTTTCTTT.

This clonotype was observed at least ten times. The chain is built from TRBV7-6 and TRBJ1-6; D is uncertain. Trimming pared 2 bases from V and 6 bases from J, leaving 2 bases between. The germline V gene encodes CDR1 SGHVS and CDR2 FNYEAQ. The CDR3 has 12 residues. The DNA of the CDR3 is TGTGCCAGCAGCTTATCTAATTCACCCCTCCACTTT. Its protein is CASSLSNSPLHF. The whole variable domain, filled in from reference TRBV7-6 and TRBJ1-6, reads GAGVSQSPRYKVTKRGQDVALRCDPISGHVSLYWYRQALGQGPEFLTYFNYEAQQDKSGLPNDRFSAERPEGSISTLTIQRTEQRDSAMYRCASSLSNSPLHFGNGTRLTVT.

This sequence joins TRBV19 and TRBJ2-1, with a tentative D call TRBD2 (5 bases). The CDR3 extends over 12 amino acids. Germline V gene data show CDR1 as LNHDA and CDR2 as SQIVND (reference sequence). The germline V and J ends were trimmed by 2 bases and 9 bases, with 8 bases remaining between them. The CDR3 region has the DNA TGTGCCAGTAGTATATGGGAGAGTGAGCAGTTCTTC. Protein sequence: CASSIWESEQFF.

Concerning this clonotype itself: This sequence may be a read error, since a much larger clone differs from it by one base. The rearrangement joins TRBV7-2 to TRBJ2-1; 8 nucleotides align to TRBD2. Per the germline V gene, CDR1 is SGHTA and CDR2 is FQGNSA. This CDR3 has 17 amino acids. The CDR3: CVSSLPVGGGRIDEQFF. The CDR3 coding sequence is TGTGTCAGCAGCTTACCCGTCGGGGGGGGGCGCATCGATGAGCAGTTCTTC.